Following are 13 T cell receptor beta chains from one sample sequenced in a study of T cell responses to AZD1222 COVID-19 vaccine. Sequencing used immunoSEQ multiplex PCR; TCRdb keeps in-frame clones, though not all of them. The repertoire consists of 50,000 to 65,000 clones, with approximately 90% occurring once and the leading ten covering around 5.2%. Material: peripheral blood, obtained on day 0 of AZD1222 vaccination. The receptors here all came from an adult in good health.

The chain employs TRBV7-9 and TRBJ2-3, with 8 positions matching TRBD2. J was trimmed by 8 bases and V by 1 base; bases with no gene match: 8. The CDR3 is made up of 15 amino acids. Germline V gene data show CDR1 as SEHNR and CDR2 as FQNEAQ (reference sequence). CDR3 residues: CASSLEVAGHRTQYF. The DNA of the CDR3 is TGTGCCAGCAGCTTAGAGGTAGCGGGGCACCGTACGCAGTATTTT.

Notes on this clone: Other DNA sequences within the sample encode an identical CDR3. The V gene is TRBV5-1, the J gene TRBJ2-5; TRBD2 matches 9 bases. V shed 0 bases, J shed 4 bases, and the junction held 7 bases outside the gene matches. This CDR3 is 16 amino acids long. Germline values: CDR1 SGHRS, CDR2 YFSETQ. CDR3 bases: TGCGCCAGCAGCTTGGGTGGCGGGGGGGCCGGAGAGACCCAGTACTTC. It encodes CASSLGGGGAGETQYF.

This chain connects TRBV3-1 (or the pseudogene TRBV3-2) to TRBJ1-2, with D uncertain. Trimming pared 4 bases from V and 5 bases from J, leaving 11 bases between. CDR1 and CDR2 from the germline V gene are LGHDT and YNNKEL (reference sequence). The CDR3 consists of 13 residues. The CDR3 DNA sequence: TGTGCCAGCAGCCCGGACGGAAGTTATGGCTACACCTTC. It is translated as CASSPDGSYGYTF.

The CDR3 sequence is CASSPQGRGDTEAFF. The CDR3 bases are TGTGCCAGCAGCCCACAGGGGCGGGGTGACACTGAAGCTTTCTTT. The chain recombines TRBV6-6 with TRBJ1-1; the match to TRBD1 covers 7 bases. CDR3 size: 15 residues. After removal of 6 bases from V and 3 bases from J, the junction contained 10 bases not matched to a gene. CDR1 is MNHNY and CDR2 is SVGAGI in the germline V gene (reference sequence).

The chain joins TRBV5-5 to TRBJ2-7, with a possible D match to TRBD1 (6 bases). Germline assignment: CDR1 SGHKS and CDR2 YYEKEE (reference sequence). The CDR3 is made up of 16 amino acids. The V end was cut by 0 bases, the J end by 4 bases, with 17 bases between. In nucleotides, the CDR3 is TGTGCCAGCAGCTTGGGCCCCGACAGGTTAACGTACGAGCAGTACTTC. This translates into CASSLGPDRLTYEQYF.

This clone was detected a few times. The rearrangement uses TRBV7-9 and TRBJ2-7; tentative D call: TRBD1 (7 bases). This CDR3 contains 18 residues. CDR1 is SEHNR and CDR2 is FQNEAQ in the germline V gene (reference sequence). V was trimmed by 3 bases and J by 2 bases, leaving 23 bases between them. CDR3 region: CASSFPGGRQGGTYEQYF. The CDR3 DNA follows: TGTGCCAGCAGCTTCCCCGGGGGCCGACAGGGTGGGACCTACGAGCAGTACTTC.

The chain is built from TRBV10-3 and TRBJ1-1; D is undetermined. V lost 4 bases and J 0 bases, leaving 3 bases between the germline ends. The CDR3 has 12 residues. Germline-derived CDR1 and CDR2 are ENHRY and SYGVKD. CDR3 coding DNA: TGTGCCATCAGTGGGCTGAACACTGAAGCTTTCTTT. Translated: CAISGLNTEAFF.

The rearrangement links TRBV19 to TRBJ2-7; tentative D call: TRBD2 (6 bases). The V gene lost 6 bases and the J gene lost 3 bases, with 15 bases spanning the gap. Looked up from germline, CDR1 is LNHDA and CDR2 is SQIVND (reference sequence). The CDR3 runs 14 residues. In nucleotides, the CDR3 is TGTGCCAGTAGCCACACGGACGGGGGCTACGAGCAGTACTTC. Protein sequence: CASSHTDGGYEQYF.

The V and J genes are TRBV29-1 and TRBJ1-3, with no clear D. Trimming took 8 bases from V and 0 from J, leaving 11 bases between them. CDR3 size: 13 residues. CDR1 is SQVTM and CDR2 is ANQGSEA in the germline V gene. CDR3 sequence: CSFSHFSGNTIYF. The CDR3 nucleotides read TGCAGCTTCTCCCATTTCTCTGGAAACACCATATATTTT.

This rearrangement joins TRBV5-1 to TRBJ1-2; D unresolved. V was trimmed by 2 bases and J by 5 bases, leaving 19 bases between them. CDR1 is SGHRS, CDR2 YFSETQ, per germline. The CDR3 length is 16 residues. CDR3: CASSFLTNREGYGYTF. The CDR3 DNA follows: TGCGCCAGCAGCTTCCTTACCAATAGGGAAGGGTATGGCTACACCTTC.

The chain carries TRBV5-8 and TRBJ2-5; 12 bases are shared with TRBD2. The germline CDR1 and CDR2 sequences are SGHTS and YDEGEE. The CDR3 extends over 16 amino acids. With V trimmed by 2 bases and J by 5 bases, 7 bases remained unmatched. CDR3 in amino acids: CASSFGGTSGRETQYF. In nucleotides, the CDR3 is TGTGCCAGCAGCTTCGGAGGGACTAGCGGGCGTGAGACCCAGTACTTC. The full variable domain, its missing parts supplied by reference TRBV5-8 and TRBJ2-5, is EAGVTQSPTHLIKTRGQQATLRCSPISGHTSVYWYQQALGLGLQFLLWYDEGEERNRGNFPPRFSGRQFPNYSSELNVNALELEDSALYLCASSFGGTSGRETQYFGPGTRLLVL.

The CDR3 DNA reads as TGTGCCAGCTCACCAGGCCCTTTAAATGAAAAACTGTTTTTT. Its protein product is CASSPGPLNEKLFF. The gene calls are TRBV18 and TRBJ1-4, with no clear D. This CDR3 spans 14 amino acids. Trimming took 2 bases from V and 5 from J, leaving 9 bases between them. Germline values: CDR1 KGHSH, CDR2 LQKENI.

This clone has a single count. The gene calls are TRBV14 and TRBJ2-5; the match to TRBD2 covers 9 bases. The CDR3 spans 18 residues. The V segment lost 2 bases and the J segment 0 bases; nucleotides outside the gene matches: 10. Germline V lookup: CDR1 SGHDN, CDR2 FVKESK. CDR3: CASSQSWSSGVNQETQYF. The CDR3 coding sequence is TGTGCCAGCAGCCAAAGTTGGTCTAGCGGGGTCAACCAAGAGACCCAGTACTTC.